This is a list of T cell receptor beta chains from one sample in a study of follicular helper T cells after annual influenza vaccination. Profiling relied on immunoSEQ multiplex PCR, and the TCRdb table lists in-frame clones only, not all of them. The table shows about 6,800 clones, with roughly 84% occurring only once. The sample was CXCR5- memory CD4+ T cells sorted from blood, taken 7 days after influenza vaccination. The receptors originated from an adult who received the influenza vaccine. Both conserved end residues are part of each CDR3. A D gene is named only where the DNA matches it firmly. Expanded clones get a size class; other rows say once, few or many, or leave the size out.

J gene: TRBJ1-6
V gene: TRBV30
D gene: NA
clone size: NA
CDR3 DNA: TGTGCCTGGAGTGATGGATTGGCGCGGGGGGCCCTCCACTTT
CDR3 protein: CAWSDGLARGALHF

J gene: TRBJ1-2
V gene: TRBV10-1
D gene: NA
clone size: NA
CDR3 DNA: TGCGCCAGCAGTTTGAATGCAAACTATGGCTACACCTTC
CDR3 protein: CASSLNANYGYTF

J gene: TRBJ1-3
V gene: TRBV21-1
D gene: NA
clone size: NA
CDR3 DNA: TGTGCCAGCAGCAAATTTTCCGGGACAGGGAACGCTGGAAACACCATATATTTT
CDR3 protein: CASSKFSGTGNAGNTIYF

J gene: TRBJ2-3
V gene: TRBV2
D gene: TRBD2
clone size: NA
CDR3 DNA: TGTGCCAGCCAGGCGGGGGGAACGCAGTATTTT
CDR3 protein: CASQAGGTQYF

J gene: TRBJ1-1
V gene: TRBV6-6
D gene: NA
clone size: NA
CDR3 DNA: TGTGCCAGCAGCTTAACATGGCAGGAGGTGTCTGAAGCTTTCTTT
CDR3 protein: CASSLTWQEVSEAFF

J gene: TRBJ2-1
V gene: TRBV7-9
D gene: NA
clone size: NA
CDR3 DNA: TGTGCCAGCAGCTTAGGTCGCCACACAACAAGGGACAATGAGCAGTTCTTC
CDR3 protein: CASSLGRHTTRDNEQFF

J gene: TRBJ2-2
V gene: TRBV15
D gene: NA
clone size: NA
CDR3 DNA: TGTGCCACCAGCAGTTCCGGGACTTCCACCGGGGAGCTGTTTTTT
CDR3 protein: CATSSSGTSTGELFF

J gene: TRBJ2-5
V gene: TRBV12-1
D gene: NA
clone size: NA
CDR3 DNA: TGTGCCAGCAGCTCCGCGCAAAAGTACCAAGAGACCCAGTACTTC
CDR3 protein: CASSSAQKYQETQYF

J gene: TRBJ2-2
V gene: TRBV11-3
D gene: NA
clone size: NA
CDR3 DNA: TGTGCCAGCAGCTTAATCACGACCGGGGAGCTGTTTTTT
CDR3 protein: CASSLITTGELFF

J gene: TRBJ1-2
V gene: TRBV5-4
D gene: NA
clone size: NA
CDR3 DNA: TGTGCCAGCAGCCAATGGGAGGTGGGGTATGGCTACACCTTC
CDR3 protein: CASSQWEVGYGYTF

J gene: TRBJ1-2
V gene: TRBV5-5
D gene: TRBD1
clone size: NA
CDR3 DNA: TGTGCCAGCAGCCTTGGACAGGGGGTATACTATGGCTACACCTTC
CDR3 protein: CASSLGQGVYYGYTF

J gene: TRBJ2-1
V gene: TRBV9
D gene: NA
clone size: once
CDR3 DNA: TGTGCCAGCAGCGTAGACGGCCCCTACAATGAGCAGTTCTTC
CDR3 protein: CASSVDGPYNEQFF

J gene: TRBJ2-2
V gene: TRBV5-1
D gene: TRBD1
clone size: once
CDR3 DNA: TGCGCCACCGCAAGTAGTCCAGGGGGCTTCGGGGAGCTGTTTTTT
CDR3 protein: CATASSPGGFGELFF